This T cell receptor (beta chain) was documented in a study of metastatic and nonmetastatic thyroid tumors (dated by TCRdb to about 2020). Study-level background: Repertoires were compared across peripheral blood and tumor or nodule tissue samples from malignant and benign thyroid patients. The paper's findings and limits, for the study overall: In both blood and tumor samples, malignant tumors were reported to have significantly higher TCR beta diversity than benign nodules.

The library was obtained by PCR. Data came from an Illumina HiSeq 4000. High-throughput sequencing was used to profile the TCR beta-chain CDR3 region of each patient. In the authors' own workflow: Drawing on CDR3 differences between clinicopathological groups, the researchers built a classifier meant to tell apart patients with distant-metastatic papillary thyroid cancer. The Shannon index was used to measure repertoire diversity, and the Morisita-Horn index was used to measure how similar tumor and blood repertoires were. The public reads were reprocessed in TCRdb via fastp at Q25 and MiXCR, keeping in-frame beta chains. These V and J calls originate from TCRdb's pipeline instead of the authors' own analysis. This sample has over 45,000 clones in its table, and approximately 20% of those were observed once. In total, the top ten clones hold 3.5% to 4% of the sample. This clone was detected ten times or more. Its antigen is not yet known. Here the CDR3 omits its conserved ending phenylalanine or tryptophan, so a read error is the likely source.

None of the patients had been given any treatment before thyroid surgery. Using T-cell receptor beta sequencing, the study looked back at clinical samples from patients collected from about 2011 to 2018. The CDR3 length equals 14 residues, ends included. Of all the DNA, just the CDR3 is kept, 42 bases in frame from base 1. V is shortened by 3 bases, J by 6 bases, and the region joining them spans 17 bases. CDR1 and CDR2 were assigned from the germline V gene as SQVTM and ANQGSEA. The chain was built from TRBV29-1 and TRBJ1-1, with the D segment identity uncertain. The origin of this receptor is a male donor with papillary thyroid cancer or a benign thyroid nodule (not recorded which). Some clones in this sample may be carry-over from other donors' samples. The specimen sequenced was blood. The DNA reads TGCAGCGTTGAGGCTCTAAAGGGTGGTCCTGAAGCTTTCCTT. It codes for CSVEALKGGPEAFL.